This T cell receptor beta chain was obtained from a study of blood T cell repertoires in COVID-19. Study-level information: PBMCs, B-cell-depleted T cells, or T cells provided the cDNA or gDNA that made up the material.

This clone has just one count. Germline CDR1 reads SGHKS; CDR2 reads YYEKEE (reference sequence). V was clipped by 2 bases and J by 4 bases, with 15 bases between them. This CDR3 spans 15 amino acids. In the study's own analysis: Using reference gene primer amplification, nucleated cell counts were estimated. Assay used: immunoSEQ multiplex PCR; TCRdb lists only in-frame clones, some missing. The DNA gave D and trimming, while V, J and clone size come from that table. The sample has some 400,000 clones, 80% to 90% seen once. The source is a man younger than 45 who had recovered from COVID-19. The source material was PBMCs or T cells enriched from blood (not recorded which). The chain joins TRBV5-5 to TRBJ2-5, with D perhaps TRBD2 (7 bases). The CDR3 DNA follows: TGTGCCAGCAGCTTAATCGGGGGGCGACTAGAGACCCAGTACTTC. Its protein is CASSLIGGRLETQYF.